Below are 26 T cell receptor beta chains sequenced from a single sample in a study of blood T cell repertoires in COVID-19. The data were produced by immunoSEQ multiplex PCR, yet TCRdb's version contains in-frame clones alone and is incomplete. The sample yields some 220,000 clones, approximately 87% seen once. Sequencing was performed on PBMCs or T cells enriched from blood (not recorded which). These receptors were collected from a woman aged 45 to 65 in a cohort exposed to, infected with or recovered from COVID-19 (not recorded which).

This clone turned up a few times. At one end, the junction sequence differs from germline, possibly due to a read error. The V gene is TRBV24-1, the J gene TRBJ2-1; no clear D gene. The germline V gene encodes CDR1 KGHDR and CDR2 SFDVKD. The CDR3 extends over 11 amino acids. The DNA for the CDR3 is TGCTCTCGGAGAGTATACAATGAGCAGTTCTTC. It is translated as CSRRVYNEQFF.

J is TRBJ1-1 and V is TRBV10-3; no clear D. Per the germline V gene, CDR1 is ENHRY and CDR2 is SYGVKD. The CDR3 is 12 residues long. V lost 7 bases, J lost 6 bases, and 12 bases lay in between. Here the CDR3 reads CAIMTGEAEAFF. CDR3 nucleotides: TGTGCCATCATGACTGGGGAGGCTGAAGCTTTCTTT.

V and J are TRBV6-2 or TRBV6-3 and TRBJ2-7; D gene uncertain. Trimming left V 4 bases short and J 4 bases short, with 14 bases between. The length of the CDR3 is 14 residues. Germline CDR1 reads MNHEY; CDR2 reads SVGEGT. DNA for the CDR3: TGTGCCAGCAGTTCCGCCCTAACCCCGTACGAGCAGTACTTC. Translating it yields CASSSALTPYEQYF.

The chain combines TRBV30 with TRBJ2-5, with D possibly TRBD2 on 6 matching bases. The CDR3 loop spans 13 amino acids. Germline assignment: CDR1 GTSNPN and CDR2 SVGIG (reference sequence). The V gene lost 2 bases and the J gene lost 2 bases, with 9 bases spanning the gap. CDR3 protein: CAWSRRGQETQYF. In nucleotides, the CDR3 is TGTGCCTGGAGTCGACGGGGGCAAGAGACCCAGTACTTC.

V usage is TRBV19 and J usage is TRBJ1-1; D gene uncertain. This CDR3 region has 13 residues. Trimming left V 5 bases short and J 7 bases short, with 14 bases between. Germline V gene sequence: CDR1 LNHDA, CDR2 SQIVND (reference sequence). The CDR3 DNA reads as TGTGCCAGTAGTTTAACTGCGATACGTGAAGCTTTCTTT. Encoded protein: CASSLTAIREAFF.

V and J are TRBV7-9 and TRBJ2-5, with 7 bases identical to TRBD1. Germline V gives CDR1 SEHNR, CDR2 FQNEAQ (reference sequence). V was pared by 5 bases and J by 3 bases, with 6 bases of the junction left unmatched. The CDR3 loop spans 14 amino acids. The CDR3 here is CASSPGQAKETQYF. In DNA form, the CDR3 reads TGTGCCAGCAGCCCCGGACAGGCGAAAGAGACCCAGTACTTC.

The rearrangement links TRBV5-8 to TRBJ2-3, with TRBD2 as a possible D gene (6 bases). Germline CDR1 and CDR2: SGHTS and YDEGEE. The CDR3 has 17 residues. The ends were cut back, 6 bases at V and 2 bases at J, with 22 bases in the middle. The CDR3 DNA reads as TGTGCCAGCACCCTTGGTAGCGCTAGCGTACCCACAGATACGCAGTATTTT. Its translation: CASTLGSASVPTDTQYF.

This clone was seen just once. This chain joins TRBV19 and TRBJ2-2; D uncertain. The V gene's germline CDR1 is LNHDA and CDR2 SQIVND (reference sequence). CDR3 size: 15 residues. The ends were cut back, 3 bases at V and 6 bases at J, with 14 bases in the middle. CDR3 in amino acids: CASSIPGPHPGELFF. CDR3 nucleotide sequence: TGTGCCAGTAGTATTCCGGGTCCACACCCCGGGGAGCTGTTTTTT.

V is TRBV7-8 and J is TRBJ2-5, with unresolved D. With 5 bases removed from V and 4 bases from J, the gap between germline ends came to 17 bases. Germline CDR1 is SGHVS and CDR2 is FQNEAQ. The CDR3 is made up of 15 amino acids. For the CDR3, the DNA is TGTGCCAGCAGCCCAAATAGCCTGATCGCAGAGACCCAGTACTTC. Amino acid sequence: CASSPNSLIAETQYF.

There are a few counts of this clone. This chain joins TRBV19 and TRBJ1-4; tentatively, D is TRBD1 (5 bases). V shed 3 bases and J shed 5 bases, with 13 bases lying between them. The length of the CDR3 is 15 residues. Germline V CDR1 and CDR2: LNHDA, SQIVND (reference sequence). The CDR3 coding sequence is TGTGCCAGTAGTATCGGGCCCGGGGGGAATGAAAAACTGTTTTTT. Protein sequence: CASSIGPGGNEKLFF.

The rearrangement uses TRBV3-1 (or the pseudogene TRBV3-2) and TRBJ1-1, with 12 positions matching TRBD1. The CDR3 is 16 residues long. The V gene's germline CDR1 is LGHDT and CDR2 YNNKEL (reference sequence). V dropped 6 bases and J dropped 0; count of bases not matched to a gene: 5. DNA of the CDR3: TGTGCCAGCAGGGGGGACAGGGGGCTCATGAACACTGAAGCTTTCTTT. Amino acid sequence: CASRGDRGLMNTEAFF.

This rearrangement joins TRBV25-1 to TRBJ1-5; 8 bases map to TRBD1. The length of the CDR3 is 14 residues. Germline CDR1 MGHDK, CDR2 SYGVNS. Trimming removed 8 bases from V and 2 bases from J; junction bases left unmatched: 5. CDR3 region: CASSGTGGNQPQHF. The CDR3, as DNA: TGTGCCAGCTCCGGGACAGGAGGCAATCAGCCCCAGCATTTT. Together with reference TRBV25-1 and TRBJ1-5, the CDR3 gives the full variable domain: EADIYQTPRYLVIGTGKKITLECSQTMGHDKMYWYQQDPGMELHLIHYSYGVNSTEKGDLSSESTVSRIRTEHFPLTLESARPSHTSQYLCASSGTGGNQPQHFGDGTRLSIL.

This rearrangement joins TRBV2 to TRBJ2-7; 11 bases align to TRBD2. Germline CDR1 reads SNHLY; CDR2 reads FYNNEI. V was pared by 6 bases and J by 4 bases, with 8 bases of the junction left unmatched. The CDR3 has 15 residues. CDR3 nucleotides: TGTGCCAGCAGGAAACTACTAGCGGGGGTTTACGAGCAGTACTTC. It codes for CASRKLLAGVYEQYF. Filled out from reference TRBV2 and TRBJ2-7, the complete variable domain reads EPEVTQTPSHQVTQMGQEVILRCVPISNHLYFYWYRQILGQKVEFLVSFYNNEISEKSEIFDDQFSVERPDGSNFTLKIRSTKLEDSAMYFCASRKLLAGVYEQYFGPGTRLTVT.

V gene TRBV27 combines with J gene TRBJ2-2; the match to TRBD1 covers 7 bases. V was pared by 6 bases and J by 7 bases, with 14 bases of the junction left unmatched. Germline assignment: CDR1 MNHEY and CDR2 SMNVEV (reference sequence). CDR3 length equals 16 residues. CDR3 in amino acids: CASRSHRQGSGGELFF. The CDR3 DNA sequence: TGTGCCAGCAGGTCCCACCGACAGGGCTCCGGCGGGGAGCTGTTTTTT.

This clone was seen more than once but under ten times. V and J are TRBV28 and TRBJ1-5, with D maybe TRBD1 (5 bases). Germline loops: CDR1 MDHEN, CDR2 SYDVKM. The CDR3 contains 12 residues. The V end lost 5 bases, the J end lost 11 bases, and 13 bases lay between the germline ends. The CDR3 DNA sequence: TGTGCCAGCAGTCGGGGGGAATCCGCCCAGCATTTT. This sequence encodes CASSRGESAQHF.

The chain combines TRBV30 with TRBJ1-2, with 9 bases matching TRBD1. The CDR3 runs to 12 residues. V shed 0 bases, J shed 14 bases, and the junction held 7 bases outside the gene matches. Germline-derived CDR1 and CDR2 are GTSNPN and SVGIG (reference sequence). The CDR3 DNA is TGTGCCTGGAGTGTTGGGGACAGGGATCCTACCTTC. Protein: CAWSVGDRDPTF.

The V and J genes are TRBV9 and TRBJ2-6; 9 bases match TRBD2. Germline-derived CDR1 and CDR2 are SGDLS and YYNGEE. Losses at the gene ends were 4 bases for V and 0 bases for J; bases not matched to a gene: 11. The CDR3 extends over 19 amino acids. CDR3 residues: CASSLRRTSARSGANVLTF. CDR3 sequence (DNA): TGTGCCAGCAGCCTAAGGCGGACTAGCGCCCGCTCTGGGGCCAACGTCCTGACTTTC.

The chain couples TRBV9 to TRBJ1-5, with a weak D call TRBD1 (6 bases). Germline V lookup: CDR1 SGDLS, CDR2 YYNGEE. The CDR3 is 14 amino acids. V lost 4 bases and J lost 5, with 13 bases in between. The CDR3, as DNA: TGTGCCAGCAGCCTACAGGGTTGGGATCAGCCCCAGCATTTT. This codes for CASSLQGWDQPQHF. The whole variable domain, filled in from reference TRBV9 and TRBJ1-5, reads DSGVTQTPKHLITATGQRVTLRCSPRSGDLSVYWYQQSLDQGLQFLIQYYNGEERAKGNILERFSAQQFPDLHSELNLSSLELGDSALYFCASSLQGWDQPQHFGDGTRLSIL.

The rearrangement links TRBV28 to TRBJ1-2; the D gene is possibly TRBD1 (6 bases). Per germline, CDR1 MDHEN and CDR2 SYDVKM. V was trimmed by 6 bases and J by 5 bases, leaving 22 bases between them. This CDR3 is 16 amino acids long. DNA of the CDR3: TGTGCCAGCAGACCTATGGGGACACGAATGGGGTATGGCTACACCTTC. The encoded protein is CASRPMGTRMGYGYTF.

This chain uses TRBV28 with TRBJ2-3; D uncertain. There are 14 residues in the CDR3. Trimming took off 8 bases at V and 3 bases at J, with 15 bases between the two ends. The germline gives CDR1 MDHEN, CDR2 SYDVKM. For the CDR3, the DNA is TGTGCCAGCGTCCCGGCGATGCGGACAGATACGCAGTATTTT. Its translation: CASVPAMRTDTQYF.

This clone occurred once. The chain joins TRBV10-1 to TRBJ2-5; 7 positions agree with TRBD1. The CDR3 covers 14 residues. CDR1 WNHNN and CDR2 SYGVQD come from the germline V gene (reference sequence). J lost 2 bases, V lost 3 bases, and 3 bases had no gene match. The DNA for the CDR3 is TGCGCCAGCAGTGAACAGGGGACGCAAGAGACCCAGTACTTC. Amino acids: CASSEQGTQETQYF.

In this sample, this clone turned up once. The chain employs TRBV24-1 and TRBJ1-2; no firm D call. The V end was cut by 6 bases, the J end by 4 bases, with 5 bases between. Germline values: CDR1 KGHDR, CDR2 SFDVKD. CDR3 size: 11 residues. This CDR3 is CATSSGYGYTF. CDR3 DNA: TGTGCCACCAGTTCGGGCTATGGCTACACCTTC.

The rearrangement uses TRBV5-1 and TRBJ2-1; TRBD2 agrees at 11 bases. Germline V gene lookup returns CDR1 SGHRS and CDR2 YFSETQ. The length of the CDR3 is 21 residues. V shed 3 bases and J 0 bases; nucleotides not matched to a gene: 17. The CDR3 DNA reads TGCGCCAGCAGCTCCCTTCCCCCGACTAGCGGGGTGGTCAGCTCCTACAATGAGCAGTTCTTC. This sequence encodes CASSSLPPTSGVVSSYNEQFF.

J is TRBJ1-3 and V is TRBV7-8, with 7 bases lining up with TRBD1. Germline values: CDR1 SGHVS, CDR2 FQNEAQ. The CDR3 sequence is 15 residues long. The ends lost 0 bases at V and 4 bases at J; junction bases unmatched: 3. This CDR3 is CASSLARGQGNTIYF. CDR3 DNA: TGTGCCAGCAGCTTAGCGAGGGGGCAAGGAAACACCATATATTTT.

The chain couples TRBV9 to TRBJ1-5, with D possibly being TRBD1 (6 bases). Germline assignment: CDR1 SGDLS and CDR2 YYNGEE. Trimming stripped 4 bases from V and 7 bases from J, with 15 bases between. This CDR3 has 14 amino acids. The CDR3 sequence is CASSRGAGGQPQHF. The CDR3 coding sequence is TGTGCCAGCAGCCGGGGGGCAGGCGGACAGCCCCAGCATTTT.

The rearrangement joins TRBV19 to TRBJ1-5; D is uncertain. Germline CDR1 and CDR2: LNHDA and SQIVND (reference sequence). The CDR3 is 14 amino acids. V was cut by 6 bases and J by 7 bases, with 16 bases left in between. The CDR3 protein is CASRGLGGVQPQHF. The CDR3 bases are TGTGCCAGTAGGGGGTTGGGCGGGGTCCAGCCCCAGCATTTT.